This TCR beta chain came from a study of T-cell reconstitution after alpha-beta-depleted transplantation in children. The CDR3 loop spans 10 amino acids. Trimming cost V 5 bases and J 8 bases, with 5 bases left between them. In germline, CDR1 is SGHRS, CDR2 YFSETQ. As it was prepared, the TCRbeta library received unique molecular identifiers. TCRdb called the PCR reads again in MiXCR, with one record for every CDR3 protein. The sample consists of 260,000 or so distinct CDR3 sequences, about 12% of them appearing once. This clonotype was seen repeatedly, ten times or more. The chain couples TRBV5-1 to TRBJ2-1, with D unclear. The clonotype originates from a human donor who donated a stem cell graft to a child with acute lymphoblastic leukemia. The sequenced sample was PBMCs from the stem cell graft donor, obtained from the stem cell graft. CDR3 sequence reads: CASRAHEQFF. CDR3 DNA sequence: TGCGCCAGCAGGGCTCATGAGCAGTTCTTC.